What follows are 23 T cell receptor beta chains derived from one specimen sequenced in a study of blood T cell repertoires in COVID-19. Data came from immunoSEQ multiplex PCR; TCRdb stores just in-frame clones and leaves some out. The repertoire consists of approximately 200,000 clones, with roughly nine tenths occurring once and the leading ten covering less than 3.5%. Sequences were obtained from peripheral blood. Receptor source: a woman in her twenties or thirties with active or convalescent COVID-19.

This rearrangement joins TRBV2 to TRBJ2-1; TRBD2 matches at 7 bases. The CDR3 has 14 residues. In germline, CDR1 is SNHLY, CDR2 FYNNEI. Trimming took 7 bases from V and 0 from J; bases not matched to a gene: 3. Here the CDR3 DNA reads TGTGCCAGCAAGGGCGGGAGCTCCTACAATGAGCAGTTCTTC. Its protein is CASKGGSSYNEQFF. Supplemented by reference TRBV2 and TRBJ2-1, the full variable domain reads EPEVTQTPSHQVTQMGQEVILRCVPISNHLYFYWYRQILGQKVEFLVSFYNNEISEKSEIFDDQFSVERPDGSNFTLKIRSTKLEDSAMYFCASKGGSSYNEQFFGPGTRLTVL.

The rearrangement links TRBV28 to TRBJ1-3, with 12 positions matching TRBD1. The germline V gene encodes CDR1 MDHEN and CDR2 SYDVKM. J gave up 0 bases and V 1 base, and 7 bases lay outside the gene matches. CDR3 length equals 19 residues. This CDR3 reads CASSLSGQGARGSGNTIYF. For the CDR3, the DNA is TGTGCCAGCAGTTTATCGGGACAGGGGGCGCGGGGCTCTGGAAACACCATATATTTT.

V and J are TRBV30 and TRBJ1-2; perhaps TRBD1 as D (6 bases). The CDR3 length is 14 residues. Trimming took 1 base from V and 0 from J, leaving 9 bases between them. Germline lookup yields CDR1 GTSNPN and CDR2 SVGIG (reference sequence). CDR3 in amino acids: CAWSAQGPNYGYTF. As DNA, the CDR3 is TGTGCCTGGAGTGCACAGGGTCCTAACTATGGCTACACCTTC.

Remarks on this clone: Other nucleotide sequences in the sample specify the same CDR3. V gene TRBV19 combines with J gene TRBJ1-1; the D gene is possibly TRBD1 (6 bases). V lost 8 bases, J lost 8 bases, and 12 bases lay in between. The CDR3 length is 11 residues. The germline CDR1 and CDR2 sequences are LNHDA and SQIVND (reference sequence). This CDR3 is CASSIRGEAFF. The DNA for the CDR3 is TGTGCCAGTTCAATTAGGGGGGAAGCTTTCTTT.

The V call is TRBV10-3, the J call TRBJ2-1; a possible D gene is TRBD2 (6 bases). V dropped 0 bases and J dropped 10 bases, with 19 bases sitting between them. The CDR3 length is 16 residues. Germline V gene lookup returns CDR1 ENHRY and CDR2 SYGVKD. The CDR3 protein is CAISESAGAPGVEQFF. The CDR3 DNA follows: TGTGCCATCAGTGAGTCCGCCGGAGCCCCGGGAGTGGAGCAGTTCTTC.

The V and J genes are TRBV11-3 and TRBJ2-3; 9 nucleotides line up with TRBD2. The CDR3 runs to 17 residues. Trimming at V came to 1 base and at J to 4 bases, leaving 9 bases not matched to a gene. CDR1 and CDR2 (germline): SGHNT, YENEEA. The CDR3 protein is CASSLGGWRGGPDTQYF. As DNA, the CDR3 is TGTGCCAGCAGCTTAGGGGGTTGGCGGGGGGGCCCAGATACGCAGTATTTT.

The gene calls are TRBV29-1 and TRBJ2-2; 8 bases are a match to TRBD2. With V trimmed by 4 bases and J by 3 bases, 13 bases remained unmatched. Germline V gives CDR1 SQVTM, CDR2 ANQGSEA. The CDR3 extends over 17 amino acids. The CDR3 DNA follows: TGCAGCGTTGCCCAGGGAAAAAGCGGGAGAGACACCGGGGAGCTGTTTTTT. Translating it yields CSVAQGKSGRDTGELFF.

The chain is built from TRBV18 and TRBJ1-2, with D maybe TRBD1 (6 bases). The V gene's germline CDR1 is KGHSH and CDR2 LQKENI. V was trimmed by 2 bases and J by 5 bases, leaving 15 bases between them. CDR3 length: 15 amino acids. The CDR3 region is CASSPDGTTLYGYTF. The CDR3 bases are TGTGCCAGCTCACCAGATGGGACAACCCTTTATGGCTACACCTTC.

The gene calls are TRBV12-3 or TRBV12-4 and TRBJ2-1; D unresolved. The CDR3 has 13 amino acids. With 1 base removed from V and 5 bases from J, the gap between germline ends came to 6 bases. Here the CDR3 DNA reads TGTGCCAGCAGTTTAGACACCAACAATGAGCAGTTCTTC. Residues: CASSLDTNNEQFF.

A single count supports this clone. Other DNA sequences in this specimen translate into the identical CDR3. The rearrangement uses TRBV5-1 and TRBJ1-1, with D unresolved. From germline, CDR1 is SGHRS and CDR2 YFSETQ. V was pared by 0 bases and J by 0 bases, with 6 bases between. The length of the CDR3 is 14 residues. The CDR3 nucleotides are TGCGCCAGCAGCTTGGGCCAGATGAACACTGAAGCTTTCTTT. Translated: CASSLGQMNTEAFF.

This chain connects TRBV3-1 (or the pseudogene TRBV3-2) to TRBJ1-2; D not certain. V dropped 3 bases and J dropped 2 bases, with 10 bases sitting between them. The CDR3 covers 14 residues. Germline V gene data show CDR1 as LGHDT and CDR2 as YNNKEL (reference sequence). This CDR3 is CASSHDAGNYGYTF. The CDR3 region has the DNA TGTGCCAGCAGCCATGACGCGGGGAACTATGGCTACACCTTC.

This clone was observed once. The chain carries TRBV7-2 and TRBJ2-7; D is perhaps TRBD1 (6 bases). The CDR3 loop spans 14 amino acids. The V end was cut by 5 bases, the J end by 2 bases, with 13 bases between. Germline V gene data show CDR1 as SGHTA and CDR2 as FQGNSA. The CDR3 here is CASSKYRETYEQYF. The CDR3 DNA is TGTGCCAGCAGCAAATACAGGGAAACCTACGAGCAGTACTTC.

The genes are TRBV30 and TRBJ2-3, with D hard to call. The CDR3 length is 12 residues. Germline CDR1 GTSNPN, CDR2 SVGIG (reference sequence). V shed 5 bases and J shed 5 bases, with 11 bases lying between them. The CDR3, as DNA: TGTGCCTGGTCAAGAGGTGGAGATACGCAGTATTTT. Translated: CAWSRGGDTQYF.

V is TRBV7-2 and J is TRBJ2-7, with 12 bases matching TRBD2. CDR1 SGHTA and CDR2 FQGNSA come from the germline V gene. The CDR3 is 18 residues long. J was trimmed by 7 bases and V by 2 bases; bases with no gene match: 15. The CDR3 DNA sequence: TGTGCCAGCAGCTTAAACCCGCAGGCTAGCGGGAGGGCGAGGGAGCAGTACTTC. It yields the protein CASSLNPQASGRAREQYF.

The chain uses TRBV10-1 and TRBJ2-1; TRBD2 matches at 7 bases. The CDR3 covers 12 residues. Trimming at V came to 11 bases and at J to 8 bases, leaving 9 bases not matched to a gene. Per the germline V gene, CDR1 is WNHNN and CDR2 is SYGVQD (reference sequence). The CDR3 sequence: CAEEGAGDEQFF. The CDR3 nucleotides read TGCGCCGAAGAAGGGGCGGGAGATGAGCAGTTCTTC.

In DNA, the CDR3 is TGTGCCACCAGCCCTGGCAGGTCAGATACGCAGTATTTT. Translation: CATSPGRSDTQYF. The chain couples TRBV15 to TRBJ2-3, with D uncertain. CDR3 length: 13 residues. Germline-derived CDR1 and CDR2 are LNHNV and YYDKDF (reference sequence). V lost 5 bases to trimming and J lost 4 bases, with 10 bases between them. Complete variable domain (other parts from reference TRBV15 and TRBJ2-3): DAMVIQNPRYQVTQFGKPVTLSCSQTLNHNVMYWYQQKSSQAPKLLFHYYDKDFNNEADTPDNFQSRRPNTSFCFLDIRSPGLGDTAMYLCATSPGRSDTQYFGPGTRLTVL.

This chain links TRBV29-1 with TRBJ1-2; no firm D call. V shed 6 bases and J shed 5 bases, with 7 bases lying between them. Per germline, CDR1 SQVTM and CDR2 ANQGSEA. The CDR3 has 10 residues. DNA of the CDR3: TGCAGCGTGAGGACTTATGGCTACACCTTC. Translating it yields CSVRTYGYTF.

The V call is TRBV6-5, the J call TRBJ1-2; maybe TRBD1 (6 bases). The germline gives CDR1 MNHEY, CDR2 SVGAGI. Trimming stripped 6 bases from V and 4 bases from J, with 12 bases between. This CDR3 contains 13 residues. The CDR3, as DNA: TGTGCCAGCAGGGGGGGGGCTGGCTATGGCTACACCTTC. Amino acids: CASRGGAGYGYTF.

The V call is TRBV28, the J call TRBJ2-7; TRBD2 matches 13 bases. There are 15 residues in the CDR3. Losses at the gene ends were 8 bases for V and 5 bases for J; bases not matched to a gene: 9. Per germline, CDR1 MDHEN and CDR2 SYDVKM. The CDR3 DNA sequence: TGTGCCAGCTCAGGACTAGCGGGAGTTGGCGACGAGCAGTACTTC. Its translation is CASSGLAGVGDEQYF.

This chain connects TRBV29-1 to TRBJ1-2; no clear D gene. Per the germline V gene, CDR1 is SQVTM and CDR2 is ANQGSEA. This CDR3 contains 14 residues. V dropped 4 bases and J dropped 3 bases, with 15 bases sitting between them. The CDR3 region is CSVGEEGTHYGYTF. DNA of the CDR3: TGCAGCGTTGGCGAGGAGGGTACTCACTATGGCTACACCTTC.

The rearrangement joins TRBV18 to TRBJ1-6; 9 bases fit TRBD1. With 6 bases clipped from V and 7 bases from J, the junction kept 4 bases outside the gene matches. CDR1 and CDR2 (germline): KGHSH, LQKENI. The CDR3 runs 14 residues. Here the CDR3 DNA reads TGTGCCAGCTCTCCGGGACAGGGAAATTCACCCCTCCACTTT. Amino acid sequence: CASSPGQGNSPLHF.

CDR3 coding DNA: TGTGCCAGCAGCCAGGACGGGGGCTCCTACAATGAGCAGTTCTTC. Its translation is CASSQDGGSYNEQFF. V and J are TRBV5-5 and TRBJ2-1; TRBD2 might be the D (6 bases). This CDR3 is built from 15 residues. Trimming shortened V by 4 bases and J by 0 bases, and 11 bases separated the two germline ends. Germline-derived CDR1 and CDR2 are SGHKS and YYEKEE (reference sequence).

This clone came up once. The rearrangement uses TRBV4-2 and TRBJ2-1, with 8 bases matching TRBD2. The CDR3 runs 15 residues. Germline CDR1 and CDR2: LGHNA and YNFKEQ. V gave up 4 bases and J gave up 7 bases; unmatched junction bases: 9. The CDR3 region is CASSPSSGPLNEQFF. In DNA form, the CDR3 reads TGTGCCAGCAGCCCATCTAGCGGGCCCTTAAATGAGCAGTTCTTC.